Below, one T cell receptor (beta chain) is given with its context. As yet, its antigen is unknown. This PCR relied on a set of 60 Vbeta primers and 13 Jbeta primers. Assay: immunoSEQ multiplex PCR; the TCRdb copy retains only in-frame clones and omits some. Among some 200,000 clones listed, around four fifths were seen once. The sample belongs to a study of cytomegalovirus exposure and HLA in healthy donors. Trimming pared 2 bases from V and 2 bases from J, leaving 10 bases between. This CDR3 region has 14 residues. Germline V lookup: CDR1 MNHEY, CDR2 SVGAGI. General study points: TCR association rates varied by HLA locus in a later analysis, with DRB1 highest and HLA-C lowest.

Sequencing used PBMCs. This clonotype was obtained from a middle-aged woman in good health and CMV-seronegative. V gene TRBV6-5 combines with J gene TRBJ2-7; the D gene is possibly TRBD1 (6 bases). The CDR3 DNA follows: TGTGCCAGCAGTTACACGACAGGCCCCTACGAGCAGTACTTC. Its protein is CASSYTTGPYEQYF.